This T cell receptor (beta chain) was retrieved from a study of patients and donors after allogeneic stem cell transplantation. MiXCR was run by TCRdb on the RT-PCR reads, yielding one entry per CDR3 protein. This table has approximately 430,000 distinct CDR3 sequences, 15% to 20% appearing once. This clonotype was counted many times. Material: blood, either unsorted or a sorted T cell fraction (not recorded which). The sequence was obtained from a human donor who was either an allogeneic HSCT recipient or a stem cell or donor lymphocyte infusion donor (not recorded which). It is not recorded whose cells these are; they may come from a transplant donor.

This CDR3 is CATSSPGQGSGYTGELFF. DNA for the CDR3: TGTGCCACCAGCAGCCCCGGACAGGGGAGTGGATACACCGGGGAGCTGTTTTTT. The chain has TRBV15 and TRBJ2-2, with 9 bases matching TRBD1. The V and J ends lost 3 bases and 3 bases, in that order; junction bases with no gene match: 11. The CDR3 extends over 18 amino acids. The germline V gene encodes CDR1 LNHNV and CDR2 YYDKDF (reference sequence).